This T cell receptor beta chain was sequenced in a study of T cells in Graves' hyperthyroidism and ophthalmopathy. The source material, RNA transcripts, was used to amplify TCR beta CDR3 regions. The study used the HTBI primer set for a first-round RT-PCR of the TCR CDR3. TCRdb re-called the multiplex PCR reads with MiXCR, one entry per CDR3 protein. This table has about 710,000 distinct CDR3 sequences, about a sixth appearing once. The sample holds a few counts of this clonotype. The CDR3 loop spans 15 amino acids. The ends were cut back, 3 bases at V and 2 bases at J, with 11 bases in the middle. Germline values: CDR1 SGHVS, CDR2 FNYEAQ. Clinical symptoms, serum thyroxine and TRAb, thyroid ultrasound and orbital computed tomography together formed the diagnostic basis.

The receptor was isolated from a young man with Graves' hyperthyroidism. Specimen: blood. The rearrangement uses TRBV7-6 and TRBJ2-1; maybe TRBD1 (6 bases). CDR3 in DNA: TGTGCCAGCAGCTTTAGGGGGAGTGCCTACAATGAGCAGTTCTTC. It encodes CASSFRGSAYNEQFF.